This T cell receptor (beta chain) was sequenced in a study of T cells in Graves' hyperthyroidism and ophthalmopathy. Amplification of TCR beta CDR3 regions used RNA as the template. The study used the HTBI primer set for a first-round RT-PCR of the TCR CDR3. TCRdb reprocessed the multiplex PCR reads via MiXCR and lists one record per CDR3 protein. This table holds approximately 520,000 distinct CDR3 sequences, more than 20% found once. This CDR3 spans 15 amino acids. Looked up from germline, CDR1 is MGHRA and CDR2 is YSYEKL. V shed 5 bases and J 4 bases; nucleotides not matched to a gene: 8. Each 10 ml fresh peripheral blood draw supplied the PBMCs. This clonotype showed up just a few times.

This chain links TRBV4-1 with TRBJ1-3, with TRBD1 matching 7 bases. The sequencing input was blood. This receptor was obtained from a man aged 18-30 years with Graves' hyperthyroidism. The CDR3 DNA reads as TGCGCCAGCAGCTACGACAGGGCGGGCGGAAACACCATATATTTT. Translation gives CASSYDRAGGNTIYF.